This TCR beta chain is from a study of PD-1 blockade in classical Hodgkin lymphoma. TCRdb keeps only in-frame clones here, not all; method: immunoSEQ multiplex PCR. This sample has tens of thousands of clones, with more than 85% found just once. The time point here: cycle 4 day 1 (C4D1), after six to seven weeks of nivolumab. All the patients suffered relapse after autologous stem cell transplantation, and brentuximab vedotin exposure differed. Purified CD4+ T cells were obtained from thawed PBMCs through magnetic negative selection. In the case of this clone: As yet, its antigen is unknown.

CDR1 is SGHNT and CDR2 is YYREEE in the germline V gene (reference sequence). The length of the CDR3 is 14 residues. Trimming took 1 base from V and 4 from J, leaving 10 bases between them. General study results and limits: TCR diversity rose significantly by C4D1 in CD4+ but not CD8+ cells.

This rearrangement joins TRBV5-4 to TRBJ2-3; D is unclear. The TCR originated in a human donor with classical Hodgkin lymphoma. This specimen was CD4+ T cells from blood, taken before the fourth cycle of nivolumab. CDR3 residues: CASSLFTLPDTQYF. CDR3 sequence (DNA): TGTGCCAGCAGCTTGTTCACCCTCCCAGATACGCAGTATTTT.